This T cell receptor beta chain was profiled in a study of blood T cells in healthy people across ages. General study results and limits: Versus aged donors, long-lived donors had higher diversity and more naive CD4+ cells. Correlation between TCR beta diversity and naive T cell percentage was strong.

Using a J-beta primer mix together with a sample-barcoded 5' primer, a second PCR was run for roughly 7 to 11 cycles. TCRdb reprocessed the 5' RACE reads with MiXCR, giving one entry per CDR3 protein. The sample lists over 1,500,000 distinct CDR3 sequences, approximately 40% occurring once. A minimum of 7 million PBMCs was isolated per sample. Every sample gave at least 5 micrograms of total RNA when it was extracted. This clonotype was detected only a few times. Its antigen is currently unknown. The source is a human donor in good health. The sequenced sample consisted of blood.

CDR3 sequence (DNA): TGCGCCAGCAGCCGGGATCGGACAGGTACTGAAGCTTTCTTT. It encodes CASSRDRTGTEAFF. The chain employs TRBV5-1 and TRBJ1-1; 7 positions match TRBD1. The J segment lost 5 bases and the V segment lost 4 bases, leaving 8 bases of the junction unmatched. This CDR3 is 14 amino acids long. Germline loops: CDR1 SGHRS, CDR2 YFSETQ.